This T cell receptor (beta chain) originates from a study of T cell responses to AZD1222 COVID-19 vaccine. Regarding the study as a whole: Nearly half of spike-specific TCRs reportedly go after variant regions that carry no mutations.

This clone appeared once. Its cognate antigen is unknown. A read error may produce the germline difference seen at one junction end. Some clones are missing from TCRdb's copy, which holds only in-frame ones; the method was immunoSEQ multiplex PCR. Among around 99,000 clones listed, around 87% were seen once. This CDR3 region has 14 residues. Germline assignment: CDR1 SEHNR and CDR2 FQNEAQ (reference sequence). Sequenced here: peripheral blood, sampled 28 days after the second AZD1222 dose. V usage is TRBV7-9 and J usage is TRBJ2-7, with D perhaps assigned TRBD1 or TRBD2 (5 bases each). This receptor was identified in an adult who received the AZD1222 COVID-19 vaccine. DNA of the CDR3: TGTGCCAGCAGCCAAAAAGGGACCTCCAACGAGCAGTACTTC. This translates into CASSQKGTSNEQYF.